One sample yielded the 19 T cell receptor beta chains listed below, sequenced in a study of T cells after yellow fever vaccination. TCRdb reprocessed the 5' RACE reads with MiXCR, giving one entry per CDR3 protein. This sample has around 50,000 distinct CDR3 sequences, with approximately 6.3% found just once. The specimen was PBMCs, either bulk or a sorted T-cell subset (CD4+, CD8+, memory, or dextramer-sorted; not recorded which), collected 45 days after the yellow fever booster vaccination. The receptors shown here come from a man in his thirties or forties who received the YFV17D yellow fever vaccine.

This rearrangement joins TRBV7-9 to TRBJ1-2; D is ambiguous. The germline V gene has CDR1 SEHNR and CDR2 FQNEAQ (reference sequence). The CDR3 is 14 amino acids. V was clipped by 2 bases and J by 6 bases, with 13 bases between them. CDR3 sequence: CASSLNPLVNGYTF. Written as DNA, the CDR3 is TGTGCCAGCAGCTTAAATCCTCTCGTGAATGGCTACACCTTC. The complete variable domain, with remaining parts taken from reference TRBV7-9 and TRBJ1-2, reads DTGVSQNPRHKITKRGQNVTFRCDPISEHNRLYWYRQTLGQGPEFLTYFQNEAQLEKSRLLSDRFSAERPKGSFSTLEIQRTEQGDSAMYLCASSLNPLVNGYTFGSGTRLTVV.

This clonotype was seen repeatedly, ten times or more. The chain has TRBV12-3 or TRBV12-4 and TRBJ2-3, with 8 bases aligning to TRBD2. The V gene end was trimmed by 6 bases and the J gene end by 5 bases; junction bases not matched to a gene: 4. The CDR3 consists of 13 residues. The CDR3 DNA is TGTGCCAGCAGCTTTAGCGGGATAGATACGCAGTATTTT. It yields the protein CASSFSGIDTQYF.

As regards this clonotype: One base away lies a much larger clone, so this may be a sequencing read error. CDR3 in DNA: TGTGCCAGCAGCCCCCGTCCCCGGCTGACACACTACCAGATAGAACAAGAGACCCAGTACTTC. This translates into CASSPRPRLTHYQIEQETQYF. V usage is TRBV11-2 and J usage is TRBJ2-5; D remains unclear. The V end lost 5 bases, the J end lost 2 bases, and 33 bases lay between the germline ends. CDR1 and CDR2 from the germline V gene are SGHAT and FQNNGV. This CDR3 region has 21 residues.

Of note for this clonotype: One end of the junction is discordant with germline, which a read error may explain. This chain links TRBV5-1 with TRBJ1-5; D possibly corresponds to TRBD1 (6 bases). CDR1 is SGHRS, CDR2 YFSETQ, per germline. The CDR3 spans 15 residues. Here the CDR3 DNA reads TGCACCAGCAGCTTAGGGGGTCGGGGCGATCAGCCCCAGCATTTT. Translation gives CTSSLGGRGDQPQHF.

Ten or more counts support this clonotype. The V and J genes are TRBV24-1 and TRBJ1-5; D is possibly TRBD1 (5 bases). CDR3 length equals 16 residues. V lost 5 bases and J lost 0, with 13 bases in between. In germline, CDR1 is KGHDR, CDR2 SFDVKD. DNA for the CDR3: TGTGCCACCAGTGGGTCCGGGGGAGGTAGCAATCAGCCCCAGCATTTT. Protein product: CATSGSGGGSNQPQHF.

The table lists this clonotype with many counts. V is TRBV2 and J is TRBJ2-5; D call uncertain. This CDR3 region has 15 residues. With 6 bases removed from V and 2 bases from J, the gap between germline ends came to 16 bases. Germline loops: CDR1 SNHLY, CDR2 FYNNEI. The CDR3 here is CASSGTRAKQETQYF. DNA for the CDR3: TGTGCCAGCAGCGGAACACGGGCCAAACAAGAGACCCAGTACTTC.

This clonotype has only a few counts. The rearrangement links TRBV19 to TRBJ2-2; TRBD2 aligns across 14 bases. CDR3 size: 15 residues. Germline CDR1 and CDR2: LNHDA and SQIVND (reference sequence). J lost 7 bases, V lost 5 bases, and 3 bases had no gene match. This chain's CDR3 is CASSGTSGSGGELFF. CDR3 DNA sequence: TGTGCCAGTAGTGGGACTAGCGGGAGCGGCGGGGAGCTGTTTTTT.

This clonotype has ten or more counts. The chain combines TRBV6-5 with TRBJ2-1, with 14 bases identical to TRBD2. The CDR3 has 15 residues. Trimming at V came to 6 bases and at J to 8 bases, leaving 6 bases not matched to a gene. The germline CDR1 and CDR2 sequences are MNHEY and SVGAGI. CDR3: CASRPGTSGSYEQFF. Here the CDR3 DNA reads TGTGCCAGCAGACCCGGGACTAGCGGGAGTTATGAGCAGTTCTTC.

By frequency in the sample, this clonotype is medium-sized. The chain recombines TRBV20-1 with TRBJ2-1; D uncertain. The germline gives CDR1 DFQATT, CDR2 SNEGSKA (reference sequence). The V end lost 4 bases, the J end lost 4 bases, and 5 bases lay between the germline ends. CDR3 size: 11 residues. The CDR3 region has the DNA TGCAGTGCTAAGCGTTACAATGAGCAGTTCTTC. Amino acids: CSAKRYNEQFF.

V and J are TRBV28 and TRBJ2-1, with a possible D match to TRBD1 (6 bases). Germline CDR1 reads MDHEN; CDR2 reads SYDVKM. CDR3 length: 17 residues. Between the trimmed V and J ends, which lost 0 bases and 7 bases, there was a span of 19 bases. CDR3 residues: CASSLWGRGRRGNEQFF. The CDR3 DNA reads TGTGCCAGCAGTTTATGGGGGAGAGGTCGTAGGGGGAATGAGCAGTTCTTC. Together with reference TRBV28 and TRBJ2-1, the CDR3 gives the full variable domain: DVKVTQSSRYLVKRTGEKVFLECVQDMDHENMFWYRQDPGLGLRLIYFSYDVKMKEKGDIPEGYSVSREKKERFSLILESASTNQTSMYLCASSLWGRGRRGNEQFFGPGTRLTVL.

The chain combines TRBV6-2 or TRBV6-3 with TRBJ1-5; 9 bases map to TRBD1. The trim removed 5 bases at V and 6 bases at J, leaving 8 bases unmatched. This CDR3 is built from 15 residues. Per germline, CDR1 MNHEY and CDR2 SVGEGT. The CDR3 region has the DNA TGTGCCAGCAGTCGGACAGGGGCCCTTCTTCAGCCCCAGCATTTT. Its translation: CASSRTGALLQPQHF.

The table lists this clonotype with a few counts. This chain joins TRBV11-2 and TRBJ1-1; tentatively, D is TRBD1 (5 bases). Trimming removed 4 bases from V and 1 base from J, with 19 bases in between. CDR3 length: 17 residues. Germline V gene lookup returns CDR1 SGHAT and CDR2 FQNNGV. CDR3 amino acids: CASSSDPGPPTNTEAFF. CDR3 sequence (DNA): TGTGCCAGCAGCTCGGACCCGGGACCCCCGACGAACACTGAAGCTTTCTTT. Based on the CDR3 plus reference TRBV11-2 and TRBJ1-1, the full variable domain is EAGVAQSPRYKIIEKRQSVAFWCNPISGHATLYWYQQILGQGPKLLIQFQNNGVVDDSQLPKDRFSAERLKGVDSTLKIQPAKLEDSAVYLCASSSDPGPPTNTEAFFGQGTRLTVV.

In nucleotides, the CDR3 is TGTGCCAGCAGCTTAGAGGGGGCTGGGGCCAACGTCCTGACTTTC. Encoded protein: CASSLEGAGANVLTF. The chain recombines TRBV7-6 with TRBJ2-6; the D gene is possibly TRBD1 (6 bases). CDR1 SGHVS and CDR2 FNYEAQ come from the germline V gene. Trimming left V 1 base short and J 2 bases short, with 6 bases between. The CDR3 loop spans 15 amino acids.

Ten or more counts support this clonotype. The chain combines TRBV12-3 or TRBV12-4 with TRBJ2-1; 14 positions agree with TRBD2. Losses at the gene ends were 5 bases for V and 6 bases for J; bases not matched to a gene: 6. This CDR3 has 16 amino acids. Here the CDR3 DNA reads TGTGCCAGCAGTCCATTGACTAGCGGGAGGGCCAATGAGCAGTTCTTC. This sequence encodes CASSPLTSGRANEQFF.

This clonotype came up many times. V gene TRBV12-3 or TRBV12-4 combines with J gene TRBJ2-2; no definite D call. V was clipped by 6 bases and J by 4 bases, with 9 bases between them. The CDR3 extends over 13 amino acids. The DNA for the CDR3 is TGTGCCAGCAGACCTACGGGCACCGGGGAGCTGTTTTTT. This codes for CASRPTGTGELFF.

In its sample, this clonotype was seen many times. The chain employs TRBV20-1 and TRBJ2-1; a possible D gene is TRBD2 (6 bases). The germline V gene encodes CDR1 DFQATT and CDR2 SNEGSKA (reference sequence). V was shortened by 0 bases and J by 0 bases, with 9 bases between the two germline ends. The CDR3 totals 15 residues. CDR3 region: CSARDPTSSYNEQFF. The CDR3 DNA is TGCAGTGCTAGAGATCCGACTAGCTCCTACAATGAGCAGTTCTTC.

The table lists this clonotype with a few counts. This sequence joins TRBV20-1 and TRBJ2-5, with TRBD1 identical over 7 bases. This CDR3 region has 15 residues. In germline, CDR1 is DFQATT, CDR2 SNEGSKA (reference sequence). V lost 4 bases and J lost 5; bases outside the gene matches: 13. DNA for the CDR3: TGCAGTGCTACCGGAGTGAGGGGGCTGGGGGAGACCCAGTACTTC. Translated, it gives CSATGVRGLGETQYF.

The V gene is TRBV7-6, the J gene TRBJ2-1, with D possibly TRBD2 on 6 matching bases. Per germline, CDR1 SGHVS and CDR2 FNYEAQ. Trimming took 9 bases from V and 10 from J, leaving 19 bases between them. This CDR3 is built from 13 residues. The CDR3 region has the DNA TGTGCCAGAAGCCCCCCGGGGGTAAGCGAGCAGTTCTTC. Amino acid sequence: CARSPPGVSEQFF.

J is TRBJ2-1 and V is TRBV5-4; perhaps TRBD2 as D (5 bases). Trimming cost V 0 bases and J 4 bases, with 8 bases left between them. The CDR3 totals 14 residues. CDR1 is SGHNT, CDR2 YYREEE, per germline (reference sequence). The CDR3 region is CASSLDSEYNEQFF. CDR3 coding DNA: TGTGCCAGCAGCTTGGATAGCGAATACAATGAGCAGTTCTTC.